The 16 T cell receptor beta chains given below trace back to one sample, sequenced in a study of response to subunit inactivated influenza vaccine. TCRdb used MiXCR to reprocess the RT-PCR reads, holding one entry per CDR3 protein. The sample holds 450,000 to 550,000 distinct CDR3 sequences, 25% seen once. This specimen consisted of CD4+ T cells sorted from PBMCs, obtained about 5 days after vaccination. These receptors all come from a man in his fifties or sixties who received an inactivated influenza vaccine.

This clonotype has a count of ten or more. The chain has TRBV6-1 and TRBJ2-2; 8 bases fit TRBD2. The germline gives CDR1 MNHNS, CDR2 SASEGT. J lost 4 bases, V lost 7 bases, and 5 bases had no gene match. The CDR3 is 14 amino acids. CDR3 coding DNA: TGTGCCAGCAATAGCGGGACTGCCACCGGGGAGCTGTTTTTT. It specifies CASNSGTATGELFF.

The gene calls are TRBV6-5 and TRBJ1-6; the D gene is possibly TRBD1 (5 bases). Germline CDR1 reads MNHEY; CDR2 reads SVGAGI. The germline V and J ends were trimmed by 4 bases and 9 bases, with 13 bases remaining between them. The CDR3 spans 14 residues. The CDR3 loop reads CASSSTAPGSPLHF. The CDR3 DNA reads TGTGCCAGCAGTTCGACAGCCCCGGGTTCACCCCTCCACTTT.

The V gene is TRBV7-9, the J gene TRBJ2-1, with 7 positions matching TRBD2. The CDR3 runs to 14 residues. Trimming cost V 7 bases and J 1 base; bases outside gene matches: 4. Germline CDR1 SEHNR, CDR2 FQNEAQ (reference sequence). CDR3 amino acids: CASTSGDSYNEQFF. The CDR3 DNA is TGTGCCAGCACGAGCGGGGATTCCTACAATGAGCAGTTCTTC.

CDR3 residues: CASSQEKGIVYNEQFF. The CDR3 DNA reads as TGCGCCAGCAGCCAAGAAAAGGGGATCGTCTACAATGAGCAGTTCTTC. V is TRBV4-1 and J is TRBJ2-1; D perhaps matches TRBD1 (5 bases). Trimming cost V 0 bases and J 3 bases, with 12 bases left between them. Germline CDR1 and CDR2: MGHRA and YSYEKL. CDR3 length: 16 residues.

The V gene is TRBV9, the J gene TRBJ2-3, with D perhaps TRBD1 (6 bases). The V and J ends lost 0 bases and 0 bases respectively, with 11 bases between them. The length of the CDR3 is 16 residues. Germline assignment: CDR1 SGDLS and CDR2 YYNGEE. The CDR3 DNA follows: TGTGCCAGCAGCGTAGAGGGGACAACTAGCACAGATACGCAGTATTTT. Residues: CASSVEGTTSTDTQYF.

This clonotype appeared a few times. The chain employs TRBV10-2 and TRBJ2-7; D is perhaps TRBD1 (6 bases). V gave up 6 bases and J gave up 3 bases, with 15 bases separating them. CDR3 length: 14 residues. Germline values: CDR1 WSHSY, CDR2 SAAADI. The CDR3 reads CASRGGSGNYEQYF. CDR3 in DNA: TGCGCCAGCAGAGGGGGTTCAGGGAACTACGAGCAGTACTTC.

The rearrangement uses TRBV6-2 or TRBV6-3 and TRBJ2-1; TRBD1 matches 7 bases. Looked up from germline, CDR1 is MNHEY and CDR2 is SVGEGT. The CDR3 has 14 amino acids. J lost 7 bases, V lost 9 bases, and 12 bases had no gene match. The CDR3 DNA is TGTGCCAGAGGAACAGGGGATTTGTGGAATGAGCAGTTCTTC. It codes for CARGTGDLWNEQFF.

J is TRBJ1-2 and V is TRBV12-3 or TRBV12-4; D unresolved. This CDR3 region has 15 residues. Trimming shortened V by 7 bases and J by 2 bases, and 17 bases separated the two germline ends. This CDR3 reads CASKLGHNGNYGYTF. In DNA form, the CDR3 reads TGTGCCAGCAAACTGGGCCACAATGGGAACTATGGCTACACCTTC.

V and J are TRBV6-1 and TRBJ2-2, with unresolved D. This CDR3 has 15 residues. Deletions cut 6 bases from V and 3 bases from J, with 14 bases between. Germline V gives CDR1 MNHNS, CDR2 SASEGT. The CDR3 coding sequence is TGTGCCAGCAGGAGGTGGGTGGTGGACACCGGGGAGCTGTTTTTT. It codes for CASRRWVVDTGELFF.

The chain combines TRBV7-8 with TRBJ2-3; D gene uncertain. This CDR3 is built from 13 residues. The ends were cut back, 5 bases at V and 4 bases at J, with 10 bases in the middle. Germline CDR1 reads SGHVS; CDR2 reads FQNEAQ. The CDR3 sequence: CASSRIPPDTQYF. The CDR3 region has the DNA TGTGCCAGCAGCCGCATTCCCCCAGATACGCAGTATTTT.

This clonotype was recorded a few times. V and J are TRBV7-2 and TRBJ2-5, with D unresolved. Germline V CDR1 and CDR2: SGHTA, FQGNSA. The CDR3 runs 13 residues. V was trimmed by 1 base and J by 2 bases, leaving 5 bases between them. This chain's CDR3 is CASSLELQETQYF. The CDR3 DNA reads TGTGCCAGCAGCTTAGAACTACAAGAGACCCAGTACTTC.

The genes are TRBV24-1 and TRBJ2-3, with D perhaps TRBD1 or TRBD2 (7 bases each). V was pared by 8 bases and J by 4 bases, with 12 bases between. The CDR3 consists of 13 residues. In germline, CDR1 is KGHDR, CDR2 SFDVKD. For the CDR3, the DNA is TGTGCCACCACCAGGGGGGGGTCAGATACGCAGTATTTT. Its protein is CATTRGGSDTQYF.

This clonotype was counted only a few times. This sequence joins TRBV5-1 and TRBJ2-5; TRBD1 matches 10 bases. Germline lookup yields CDR1 SGHRS and CDR2 YFSETQ. This CDR3 has 16 residues. V dropped 1 base and J dropped 5; count of bases not matched to a gene: 8. The CDR3 DNA sequence: TGCGCCAGCAGCTTGAATGACAGGGGGCTCAAGGAGACCCAGTACTTC. Its protein is CASSLNDRGLKETQYF.

This clonotype showed up just a few times. CDR3 DNA: TGTGCCAGCAGCTATAGGGGACAGCACACCGGGGAGCTGTTTTTT. Translating gives CASSYRGQHTGELFF. The V gene is TRBV7-9, the J gene TRBJ2-2, with TRBD1 identical over 7 bases. V gave up 4 bases and J gave up 3 bases; unmatched junction bases: 5. The CDR3 covers 15 residues. The germline V gene encodes CDR1 SEHNR and CDR2 FQNEAQ (reference sequence). The whole variable domain, filled in from reference TRBV7-9 and TRBJ2-2, reads DTGVSQNPRHKITKRGQNVTFRCDPISEHNRLYWYRQTLGQGPEFLTYFQNEAQLEKSRLLSDRFSAERPKGSFSTLEIQRTEQGDSAMYLCASSYRGQHTGELFFGEGSRLTVL.

This clonotype came up a few times. This rearrangement joins TRBV7-8 to TRBJ2-7; D might be TRBD2 (5 bases). The CDR3 sequence is 13 residues long. CDR1 is SGHVS and CDR2 is FQNEAQ in the germline V gene. V was pared by 5 bases and J by 2 bases, with 10 bases between. The CDR3 is CASSVGGPYEQYF. CDR3 nucleotide sequence: TGTGCCAGCAGCGTCGGAGGTCCCTACGAGCAGTACTTC.

This rearrangement joins TRBV11-1 to TRBJ2-1; D remains unclear. Germline CDR1 is SGHAT and CDR2 is FQDESV (reference sequence). Between the trimmed V and J ends, which lost 1 base and 0 bases, there was a span of 25 bases. The CDR3 length is 21 residues. CDR3 nucleotides: TGTGCCAGCAGCTTAGATTCGAGCATTAGTTGGAGCGCTAGCTCCTACAATGAGCAGTTCTTC. Residues: CASSLDSSISWSASSYNEQFF.